These T cell receptor beta chains were read from a single sample in a study of blood T cell repertoires in COVID-19. Libraries were prepared by immunoSEQ multiplex PCR; TCRdb keeps only in-frame clonotypes and omits some of them. The repertoire includes around 83,000 clones, 70% to 90% of them detected once, and 27% sits in the top ten. Sequenced: peripheral blood. These receptors originate from a man aged 45-65 years with active or convalescent COVID-19. CDR3s include the opening cysteine and the closing phenylalanine or tryptophan. A D gene is named only where the DNA matches it firmly. Only some rows state a clone size, as once, few, many or a class for expanded clones.

TRBJ2-3	TRBV29-1	NA	NA	11	CSWQSTDTQYF	TGCAGCTGGCAGAGCACAGATACGCAGTATTTT
TRBJ1-1	TRBV18	NA	NA	13	CASGKGVSTEAFF	TGTGCCAGCGGAAAGGGGGTCAGCACTGAAGCTTTCTTT
TRBJ1-6	TRBV5-5	NA	NA	14	CASSLTGSYSPLHF	TGTGCCAGCAGCTTGACAGGGTCGTACTCACCCCTCCACTTT
TRBJ1-4	TRBV2	NA	TRBD1	15	CASSPTGGEREKLFF	TGTGCCAGCAGTCCCACAGGGGGCGAACGTGAAAAACTGTTTTTT
TRBJ2-2	TRBV29-1	NA	NA	15	CSASPGTTNTGELFF	TGCAGCGCCAGCCCCGGGACAACGAACACCGGGGAGCTGTTTTTT
TRBJ2-7	TRBV30	NA	TRBD2	16	CAWSGPGLGTRYEQYF	TGTGCCTGGAGTGGTCCGGGACTAGGAACCCGTTACGAGCAGTACTTC
TRBJ2-5	TRBV10-1	NA	NA	13	CASSVGTLETQYF	TGCGCCAGCAGTGTAGGGACTCTGGAGACCCAGTACTTC
TRBJ1-1	TRBV6-1	NA	NA	14	CASSEAGGTTEAFF	TGTGCCAGCAGTGAAGCAGGAGGGACCACTGAAGCTTTCTTT
TRBJ1-5	TRBV21-1	NA	NA	15	CARDPGGHGNQPQHF	TGTGCCAGAGATCCCGGGGGGCACGGCAATCAGCCCCAGCATTTT
TRBJ1-1	TRBV19	once	NA	15	CASSTPGGRGTEAFF	TGTGCCAGTAGTACCCCGGGCGGGAGGGGCACTGAAGCTTTCTTT
TRBJ2-7	TRBV6-5	NA	NA	12	CAAEGRTYEQYF	TGTGCCGCGGAAGGGAGAACCTACGAGCAGTACTTC
TRBJ2-5	TRBV2	NA	TRBD2	15	CASSGTSGGFETQYF	TGTGCCAGCAGTGGGACTAGCGGGGGGTTTGAGACCCAGTACTTC
TRBJ1-4	TRBV5-5	NA	TRBD1	15	CASTPLGTANEKLFF	TGTGCCAGCACACCCCTGGGGACAGCTAATGAAAAACTGTTTTTT
TRBJ2-1	TRBV3-1/TRBV3-2	NA	TRBD2	16	CASSQPTSGYYNEQFF	TGTGCCAGCAGCCAGCCGACTAGCGGATACTACAATGAGCAGTTCTTC
TRBJ2-7	TRBV12-2	NA	NA	15	CASRLDGRGQYEQYF	TGTGCAAGTCGCTTAGACGGGAGGGGGCAATACGAGCAGTACTTC
TRBJ2-7	TRBV6-1	few	TRBD1	16	CASSEAPGQGRYEQYF	TGTGCCAGCAGTGAAGCACCGGGACAGGGGCGGTACGAGCAGTACTTC
TRBJ2-1	TRBV24-1	NA	NA	15	CATSSAGQNYNEQFF	TGTGCCACCAGTTCCGCGGGACAGAACTACAATGAGCAGTTCTTC
TRBJ1-4	TRBV4-3	NA	NA	14	CASSQVGFNEKLFF	TGCGCCAGCAGCCAAGTGGGCTTTAATGAAAAACTGTTTTTT
TRBJ2-1	TRBV5-1	NA	TRBD2	15	CASRLGLAQNNEQFF	TGCGCCAGCAGACTCGGACTAGCGCAGAACAATGAGCAGTTCTTC
TRBJ2-2	TRBV11-3	NA	TRBD1	16	CASSPQGAKDTGELFF	TGTGCCAGCAGCCCACAGGGGGCAAAAGACACCGGGGAGCTGTTTTTT
TRBJ2-7	TRBV18	NA	NA	16	CASSPRPQTGSYEQYF	TGTGCCAGCTCACCACGGCCCCAGACAGGATCCTACGAGCAGTACTTC
TRBJ2-7	TRBV11-2	once	TRBD2	13	CASSPQLADEQYF	TGTGCCAGCAGCCCACAACTAGCGGACGAGCAGTACTTC
TRBJ2-5	TRBV6-5	NA	TRBD1	13	CASRTGGAETQYF	TGTGCCAGCAGGACAGGGGGCGCGGAGACCCAGTACTTC
TRBJ1-2	TRBV3-1/TRBV3-2	NA	TRBD1	18	CASSQGPGYGQGRGGYTF	TGTGCCAGCAGCCAAGGACCTGGGTACGGACAGGGGAGAGGTGGCTACACCTTC
TRBJ2-3	TRBV18	NA	NA	15	CASSPREEPGDTQYF	TGTGCCAGCTCACCAAGGGAGGAGCCCGGGGATACGCAGTATTTT
TRBJ2-4	TRBV6-6	NA	TRBD1	15	CASSNPQGGKNIQYF	TGTGCCAGCAGTAACCCACAGGGGGGCAAAAACATTCAGTACTTC
TRBJ2-1	TRBV15	NA	TRBD2	18	CATSRDVGISGSSNEQFF	TGTGCCACCAGCAGAGATGTTGGAATCAGCGGGAGTAGCAATGAGCAGTTCTTC
TRBJ2-2	TRBV5-1	NA	TRBD2	18	CASSAGTSGGRLTGELFF	TGCGCCAGCAGCGCCGGGACTAGCGGGGGAAGGCTGACCGGGGAGCTGTTTTTT
TRBJ1-4	TRBV30	once	TRBD1	19	CAWSVLGTGGSPTNEKLFF	TGTGCCTGGAGTGTACTAGGGACAGGAGGCTCCCCAACTAATGAAAAACTGTTTTTT
TRBJ1-2	TRBV19	NA	TRBD1	11	CASSTGQLYTF	TGTGCCAGTAGTACGGGACAGTTATACACCTTC
TRBJ2-5	TRBV6-5	NA	TRBD1	14	CASWLDRGRETQYF	TGTGCCAGCTGGTTGGACAGGGGGCGGGAGACCCAGTACTTC
TRBJ2-4	TRBV15	NA	NA	16	CATSSLEGETGNIQYF	TGTGCCACCAGCAGTCTCGAGGGGGAAACAGGCAACATTCAGTACTTC
TRBJ2-1	TRBV6-5	NA	NA	15	CASIGPDLSYNEQFF	TGTGCCAGCATTGGGCCAGACCTCTCCTACAATGAGCAGTTCTTC
TRBJ2-5	TRBV11-2	NA	TRBD1	14	CASSQGQGLGTQYF	TGTGCCAGCAGCCAGGGACAGGGGCTAGGGACCCAGTACTTC
TRBJ2-5	TRBV6-5	NA	NA	15	CASSLRGAGQETQYF	TGTGCCAGCTCCCTACGCGGGGCGGGGCAAGAGACCCAGTACTTC
TRBJ1-1	TRBV14	NA	TRBD1	13	CASSLTGTEVAFF	TGTGCCAGCAGCCTGACCGGGACAGAGGTAGCTTTCTTT
TRBJ1-5	TRBV21-1	NA	NA	16	CASSKARGAGTQPQHF	TGTGCCAGCAGCAAAGCGCGGGGGGCCGGCACTCAGCCCCAGCATTTT
TRBJ2-5	TRBV24-1	NA	TRBD1	15	CATSDSATGLKTQYF	TGTGCCACCAGTGATTCGGCGACAGGGTTGAAGACCCAGTACTTC
TRBJ1-6	TRBV27	NA	NA	17	CASSLSPLQVTNSPLHF	TGTGCCAGCAGTTTATCCCCCCTCCAGGTTACTAATTCACCCCTCCACTTT
TRBJ2-7	TRBV18	NA	NA	16	CASSPPDAGENYEQYF	TGTGCCAGCTCACCACCGGACGCAGGGGAAAACTACGAGCAGTACTTC
TRBJ1-5	TRBV30	few	TRBD1	14	CAWSLDRGFQPQHF	TGTGCCTGGAGTTTGGACAGGGGCTTTCAGCCCCAGCATTTT
TRBJ2-7	TRBV30	NA	TRBD1	11	CAWRTGTGKYF	TGTGCCTGGAGGACCGGGACAGGAAAGTACTTC
TRBJ2-3	TRBV5-1	NA	NA	14	CASSFIQYTDTQYF	TGCGCCAGCAGCTTCATACAGTACACAGATACGCAGTATTTT
TRBJ2-2	TRBV6-4	NA	NA	14	CASSAGTNTGELFF	TGTGCCAGCAGCGCCGGGACTAACACCGGGGAGCTGTTTTTT
TRBJ1-3	TRBV3-1/TRBV3-2	NA	NA	14	CASSTVGAGNTIYF	TGTGCCAGCAGCACGGTGGGCGCCGGAAACACCATATATTTT
TRBJ2-6	TRBV19	NA	NA	19	CASHPHQGNGPSGANVLTF	TGTGCCAGCCACCCCCACCAGGGAAACGGGCCTTCTGGGGCCAACGTCCTGACTTTC
TRBJ2-7	TRBV10-1	NA	TRBD1	16	CASSESGQGATYEQYF	TGCGCCAGCAGTGAGTCCGGACAGGGGGCAACCTACGAGCAGTACTTC
TRBJ1-2	TRBV30	NA	NA	12	CAWSTANYGYTF	TGTGCCTGGAGTACAGCTAACTATGGCTACACCTTC
TRBJ1-5	TRBV12-5	NA	NA	16	CASGSQVKNSNQPQHF	TGTGCTAGTGGTTCGCAGGTAAAAAATAGCAATCAGCCCCAGCATTTT
TRBJ2-1	TRBV10-3	NA	TRBD2	18	CAISEYDTAGGPGNEQFF	TGTGCCATCAGTGAGTATGACACAGCGGGAGGGCCTGGCAATGAGCAGTTCTTC
TRBJ2-4	TRBV24-1	NA	NA	15	CATSDSSTGKNIQYF	TGTGCCACCAGTGATTCGAGTACAGGGAAAAACATTCAGTACTTC
TRBJ2-5	TRBV29-1	NA	TRBD2	15	CSVVWRGTFQETQYF	TGCAGCGTTGTCTGGCGGGGGACCTTCCAAGAGACCCAGTACTTC